This T cell receptor beta chain was captured by sequencing in a study of blood T cells in healthy people across ages. Study-level results: With unsorted PBMCs, a conclusive comparison of naive versus antigen-experienced cells was not possible.

Every donor gave roughly 9.6 milliliters of peripheral blood. A J-beta primer mix and a sample-barcoded 5' primer were used in a second PCR of roughly 7 to 12 cycles. Tagging of each cDNA molecule was performed by a template-switch adaptor with 12 random nucleotides. TCRdb re-called the 5' RACE reads with MiXCR, one entry per CDR3 protein. The table lists 600,000 to 1,000,000 distinct CDR3 sequences, roughly 25% of them singletons. As concerns this clonotype: Its target is not known.

The ends were cut back, 2 bases at V and 8 bases at J, with 11 bases in the middle. The CDR3 spans 13 residues. Germline V gene sequence: CDR1 SGHKS, CDR2 YYEKEE (reference sequence). This same sample was also part of a study on T cells of mothers and their children. That work adds: For related and unrelated pairs alike, thymic selection shapes TCR recombination output similarly.

The sequencing sample was made of blood. The chain couples TRBV5-5 to TRBJ2-1; D unresolved. The source is a boy aged 10-17 years in good health. The CDR3 loop reads CASSFPLGDEQFF. The CDR3 DNA reads as TGTGCCAGCAGCTTCCCGCTAGGCGATGAGCAGTTCTTC.